This T cell receptor beta chain stems from a study of cytomegalovirus exposure and HLA in healthy donors. General observations from the study: A link between a missense DCLRE1C variant and TCR beta V- and J-gene trimming emerged from a later analysis.

The PCR ran on 60 Vbeta and 13 Jbeta primers. Only in-frame clones appear in the TCRdb table, and some are missing; sequencing was by immunoSEQ multiplex PCR. This sample has over 100,000 clones, with approximately 70% found just once. This clone was seen a single time. Its antigen remains unknown. Germline CDR1 is SGDLS and CDR2 is YYNGEE. V gave up 0 bases and J gave up 2 bases, with 15 bases separating them. The CDR3 loop spans 17 amino acids. The receptor was isolated from a man aged 30 to 45 in good health and CMV-seropositive. Sequences were obtained from PBMCs. This chain uses TRBV9 with TRBJ1-3; no clear D gene. CDR3 amino acids: CASSVESTAKTGNTIYF. CDR3 coding DNA: TGTGCCAGCAGCGTAGAGTCTACAGCTAAAACTGGAAACACCATATATTTT.